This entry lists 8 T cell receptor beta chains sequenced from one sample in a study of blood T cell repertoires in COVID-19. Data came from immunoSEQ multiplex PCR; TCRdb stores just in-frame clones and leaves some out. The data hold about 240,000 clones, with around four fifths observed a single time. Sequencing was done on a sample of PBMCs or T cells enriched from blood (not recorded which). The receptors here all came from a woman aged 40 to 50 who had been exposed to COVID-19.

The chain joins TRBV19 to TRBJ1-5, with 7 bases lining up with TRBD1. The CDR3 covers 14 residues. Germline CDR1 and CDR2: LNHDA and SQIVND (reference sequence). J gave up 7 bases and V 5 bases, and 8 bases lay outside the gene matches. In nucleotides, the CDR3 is TGTGCCAGTAGTCCCAAGGGGGCTGGACAGCCCCAGCATTTT. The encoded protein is CASSPKGAGQPQHF.

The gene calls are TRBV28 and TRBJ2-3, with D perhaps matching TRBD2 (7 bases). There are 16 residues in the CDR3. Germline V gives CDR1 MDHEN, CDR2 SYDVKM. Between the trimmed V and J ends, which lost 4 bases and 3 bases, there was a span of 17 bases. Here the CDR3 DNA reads TGTGCCAGCAGTTCGGCCGGGGGGCTTGGGACAGATACGCAGTATTTT. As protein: CASSSAGGLGTDTQYF.

The CDR3 coding sequence is TGTGCCAGCAGCTTAGTACAGGGGGCAGGCAATGAGCAGTTCTTC. Translated: CASSLVQGAGNEQFF. The rearrangement links TRBV11-2 to TRBJ2-1; 9 positions agree with TRBD1. Germline V gives CDR1 SGHAT, CDR2 FQNNGV. The CDR3 is made up of 15 amino acids. The J segment lost 6 bases and the V segment lost 1 base, leaving 4 bases of the junction unmatched. The variable domain in full, with the rest retrieved from reference TRBV11-2 and TRBJ2-1, is EAGVAQSPRYKIIEKRQSVAFWCNPISGHATLYWYQQILGQGPKLLIQFQNNGVVDDSQLPKDRFSAERLKGVDSTLKIQPAKLEDSAVYLCASSLVQGAGNEQFFGPGTRLTVL.

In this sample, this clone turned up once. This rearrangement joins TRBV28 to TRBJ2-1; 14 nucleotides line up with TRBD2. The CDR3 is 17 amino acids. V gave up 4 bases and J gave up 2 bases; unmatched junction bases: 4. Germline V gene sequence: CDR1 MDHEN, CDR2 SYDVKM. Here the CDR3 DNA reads TGTGCCAGCAGTTCAGGGACTAGCGGGGGTACCTACAATGAGCAGTTCTTC. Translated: CASSSGTSGGTYNEQFF.

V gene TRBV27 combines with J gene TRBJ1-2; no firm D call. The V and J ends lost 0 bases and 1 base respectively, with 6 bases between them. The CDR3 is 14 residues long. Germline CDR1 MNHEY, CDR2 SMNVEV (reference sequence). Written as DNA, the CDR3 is TGTGCCAGCAGTTTATCGGGCAATAACTATGGCTACACCTTC. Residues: CASSLSGNNYGYTF.

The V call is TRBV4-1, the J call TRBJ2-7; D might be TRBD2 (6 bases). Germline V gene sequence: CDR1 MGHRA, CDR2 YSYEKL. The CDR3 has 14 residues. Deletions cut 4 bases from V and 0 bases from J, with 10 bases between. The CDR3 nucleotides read TGCGCCAGCAGCCCGCTGGGGGGCTCCTACGAGCAGTACTTC. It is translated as CASSPLGGSYEQYF.

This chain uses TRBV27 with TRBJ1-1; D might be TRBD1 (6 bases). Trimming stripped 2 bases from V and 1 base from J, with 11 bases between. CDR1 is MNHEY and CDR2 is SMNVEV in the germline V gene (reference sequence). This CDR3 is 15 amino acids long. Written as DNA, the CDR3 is TGTGCCAGCAGTTTAGTGGGACACAAGAACACTGAAGCTTTCTTT. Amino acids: CASSLVGHKNTEAFF.

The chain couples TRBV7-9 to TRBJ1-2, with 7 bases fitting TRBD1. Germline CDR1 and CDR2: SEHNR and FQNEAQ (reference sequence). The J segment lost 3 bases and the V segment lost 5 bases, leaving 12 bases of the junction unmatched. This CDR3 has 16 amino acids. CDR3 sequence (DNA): TGTGCCAGCAGCCCCCGCCCCACAGGGGCTGACTATGGCTACACCTTC. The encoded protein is CASSPRPTGADYGYTF. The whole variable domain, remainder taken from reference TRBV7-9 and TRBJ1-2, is DTGVSQNPRHKITKRGQNVTFRCDPISEHNRLYWYRQTLGQGPEFLTYFQNEAQLEKSRLLSDRFSAERPKGSFSTLEIQRTEQGDSAMYLCASSPRPTGADYGYTFGSGTRLTVV.